This T cell receptor beta chain was identified during a study of response to subunit inactivated influenza vaccine (dated by TCRdb to between 2018 and 2020). Regarding the research as a whole: The study used deep quantitative T cell receptor repertoire profiling to track responses to a trivalent subunit inactivated influenza vaccine.

What the work shows at the level of the full study, not this receptor alone: The authors proposed that each seasonal influenza vaccination may bring in only a limited number of new T cells.

Libraries were prepared through RT-PCR. Instrument used: Illumina HiSeq 2500. TCRdb's own reprocessing of the public reads used fastp at Q25 and MiXCR and kept productive beta chains. Each entry merges the rows of one CDR3 protein and shows their most common DNA and genes. Present in this sample are about 800,000 distinct CDR3 sequences, roughly 20% of which were seen just once. Roughly a tenth of the sample belongs to the ten largest clones. Germline trimming: 0 bases from V, 0 bases from J; junction bases outside gene matches: 11. The germline V gene encodes CDR1 SGHAT and CDR2 FQNNGV. The CDR3 has 19 amino acids, counting the end cysteine and phenylalanine. The only DNA kept is the CDR3, 57 bases in frame from the first base. This clonotype was counted a few times. No cognate antigen has been identified for it. No qualities accompany the bases; no much larger clone lies one base away.

Sequencing used PBMCs from blood, obtained less than 6 days after vaccination. This sequence was found in a man aged 50 to 59 who received an inactivated influenza vaccine. Donor details come from another sample of the same person, matched by shared clones. The chain was built from TRBV11-2 and TRBJ2-1, with 7 bases aligning to TRBD1. The CDR3 is CASSLDVFKGASSYNEQFF. In nucleotide form, the sequence is TGTGCCAGCAGCTTAGACGTATTCAAGGGGGCGAGCTCCTACAATGAGCAGTTCTTC.